In its sample, the clone carrying this T cell receptor (beta chain) was seen many times. As yet, its antigen is unknown. There are 12 residues in the CDR3. The V end was cut by 2 bases, the J end by 8 bases, with 7 bases between. This entry belongs to a study of spatial heterogeneity in lung cancer. Looking at the study overall: Detection consistently captured more beta-chain sequences than alpha-chain sequences. Study-level results: At resection, ubiquitous expanded tumor TCRs appeared in blood more than at follow-up.

In TCRdb, the 5' RACE reads were re-called with MiXCR into one record per CDR3 protein. Among tens of thousands of distinct CDR3 sequences listed, approximately 6.3% were seen once. Sample time point: sample taken at primary tumor resection. Sequencing was performed on whole RNA extracted from tumor and nontumor lung tissue, or from frozen PBMC, and the material was left unsorted. The TCR sequence derives from a male donor with early-stage non-small cell lung cancer. The sample in question was PBMCs, obtained at surgery. V gene TRBV12-3 or TRBV12-4 combines with J gene TRBJ2-4; D is unclear. The CDR3 DNA sequence: TGTGCCAGCAGTTTATCTGGGGACATTCAGTACTTC. Translation: CASSLSGDIQYF.